The clone carrying this T cell receptor beta chain was counted only a few times. Its antigen remains unidentified. The sequenced fragment ends 3 residues before the CDR3 boundary, so the rest is inferred from the germline J gene. Germline V gene data show CDR1 as MNHEY and CDR2 as SVGEGT. The CDR3 is 17 amino acids. TCRdb's copy holds only in-frame clones and misses some; the assay was immunoSEQ multiplex PCR. The sample was found to contain tens of thousands of clones, and every one recurs. This entry comes from a study of T cell clonality in common variable immunodeficiency. Study results and caveats: Compared with controls, CVID subjects had fewer shared TCRbeta clones. Fewer deletions and N-nucleotide insertions were reportedly seen in common variable immunodeficiency TCR beta sequences.

CVID subjects were neither ill nor on immunomodulatory or immunosuppressive medication at sampling. The chain uses TRBV6-2 or TRBV6-3 and TRBJ1-2; 8 nucleotides agree with TRBD1. The clonotype comes from a human donor with common variable immunodeficiency. The specimen sequenced was peripheral blood mononuclear cells. The covered CDR3 bases are TGTGCCAGCAGCTCGTTGGACAGGGTGAGGGCGGCGAGGGGC. Its translation: CASSSLDRVRAARG. The CDR3 in its entirety is CASSSLDRVRAARGYTF.